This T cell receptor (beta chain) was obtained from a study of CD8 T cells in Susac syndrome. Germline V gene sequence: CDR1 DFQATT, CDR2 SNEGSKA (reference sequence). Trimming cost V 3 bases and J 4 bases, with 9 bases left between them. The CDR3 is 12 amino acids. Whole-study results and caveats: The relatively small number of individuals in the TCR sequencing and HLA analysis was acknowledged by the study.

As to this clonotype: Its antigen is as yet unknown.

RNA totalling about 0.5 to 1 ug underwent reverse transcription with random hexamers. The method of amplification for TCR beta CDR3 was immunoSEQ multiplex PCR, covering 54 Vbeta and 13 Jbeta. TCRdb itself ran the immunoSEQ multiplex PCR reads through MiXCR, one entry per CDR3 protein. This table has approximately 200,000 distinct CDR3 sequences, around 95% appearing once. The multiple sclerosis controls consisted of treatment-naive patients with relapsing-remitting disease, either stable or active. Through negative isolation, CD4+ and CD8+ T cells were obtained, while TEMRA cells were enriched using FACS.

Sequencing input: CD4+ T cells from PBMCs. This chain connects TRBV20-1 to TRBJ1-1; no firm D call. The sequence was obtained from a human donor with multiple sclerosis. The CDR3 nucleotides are TGCAGTGCTAGCGTTCAGTCCACTGAAGCTTTCTTT. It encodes CSASVQSTEAFF.